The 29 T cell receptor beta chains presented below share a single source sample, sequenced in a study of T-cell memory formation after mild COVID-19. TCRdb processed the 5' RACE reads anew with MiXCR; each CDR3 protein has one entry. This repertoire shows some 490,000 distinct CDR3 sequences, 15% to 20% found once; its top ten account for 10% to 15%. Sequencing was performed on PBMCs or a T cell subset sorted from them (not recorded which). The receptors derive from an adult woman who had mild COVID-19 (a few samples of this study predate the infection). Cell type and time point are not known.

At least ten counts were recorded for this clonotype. The CDR3 sequence is CASSAWDRVNTEAFF. In DNA, the CDR3 is TGTGCCAGCAGCGCCTGGGACAGGGTGAACACTGAAGCTTTCTTT. This chain joins TRBV9 and TRBJ1-1; 9 nucleotides agree with TRBD1. There are 15 residues in the CDR3. Germline loops: CDR1 SGDLS, CDR2 YYNGEE. V dropped 3 bases and J dropped 0; count of bases not matched to a gene: 3.

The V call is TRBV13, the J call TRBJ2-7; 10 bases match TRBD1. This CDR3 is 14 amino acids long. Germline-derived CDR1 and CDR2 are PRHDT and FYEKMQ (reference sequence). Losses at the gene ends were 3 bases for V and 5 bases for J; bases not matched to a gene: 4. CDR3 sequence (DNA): TGTGCCAGCAGCTTCGGGGACAGGGGAAACGAGCAGTACTTC. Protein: CASSFGDRGNEQYF.

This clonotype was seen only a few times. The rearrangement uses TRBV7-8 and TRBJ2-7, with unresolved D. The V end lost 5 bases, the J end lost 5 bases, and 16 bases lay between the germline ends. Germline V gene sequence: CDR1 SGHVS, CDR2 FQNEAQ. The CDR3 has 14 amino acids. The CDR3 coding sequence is TGTGCCAGCAGCCCCCCCGATCTTTTTGACGAGCAGTACTTC. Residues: CASSPPDLFDEQYF.

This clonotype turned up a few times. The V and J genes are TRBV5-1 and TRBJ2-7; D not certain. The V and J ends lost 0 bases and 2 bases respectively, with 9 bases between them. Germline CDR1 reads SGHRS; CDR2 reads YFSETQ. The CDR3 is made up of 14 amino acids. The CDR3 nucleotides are TGCGCCAGCAGCTTGGCCCCAGAGGCCTACGAGCAGTACTTC. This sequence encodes CASSLAPEAYEQYF. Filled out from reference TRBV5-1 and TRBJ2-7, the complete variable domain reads KAGVTQTPRYLIKTRGQQVTLSCSPISGHRSVSWYQQTPGQGLQFLFEYFSETQRNKGNFPGRFSGRQFSNSRSEMNVSTLELGDSALYLCASSLAPEAYEQYFGPGTRLTVT.

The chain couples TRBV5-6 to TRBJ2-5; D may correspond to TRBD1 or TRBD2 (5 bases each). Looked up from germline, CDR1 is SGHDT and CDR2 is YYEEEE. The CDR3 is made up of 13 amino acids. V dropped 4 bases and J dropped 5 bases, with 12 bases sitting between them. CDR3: CASSGRWGETQYF. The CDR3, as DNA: TGTGCCAGCAGCGGCCGTTGGGGGGAGACCCAGTACTTC.

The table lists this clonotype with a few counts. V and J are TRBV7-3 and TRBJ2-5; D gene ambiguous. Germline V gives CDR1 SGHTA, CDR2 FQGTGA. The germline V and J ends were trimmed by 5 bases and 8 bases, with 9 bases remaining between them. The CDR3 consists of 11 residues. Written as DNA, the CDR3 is TGTGCCAGCAGCCTAAACGGTACCCAGTACTTC. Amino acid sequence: CASSLNGTQYF.

In DNA, the CDR3 is TGTGCCAGCAGCGTAGGCGTCAGTCACTACGAGCAGTACTTC. This gives the protein CASSVGVSHYEQYF. The chain links TRBV9 to TRBJ2-7; the D is unclear. V dropped 0 bases and J dropped 3 bases, with 10 bases sitting between them. The CDR3 runs to 14 residues. Germline CDR1 SGDLS, CDR2 YYNGEE.

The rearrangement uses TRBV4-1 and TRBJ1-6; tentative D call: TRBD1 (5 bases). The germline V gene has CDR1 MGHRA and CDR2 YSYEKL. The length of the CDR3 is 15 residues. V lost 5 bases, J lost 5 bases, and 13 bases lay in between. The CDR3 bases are TGCGCCAGCAGCTATGTCCCACAGGATAATTCACCCCTCCACTTT. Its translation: CASSYVPQDNSPLHF.

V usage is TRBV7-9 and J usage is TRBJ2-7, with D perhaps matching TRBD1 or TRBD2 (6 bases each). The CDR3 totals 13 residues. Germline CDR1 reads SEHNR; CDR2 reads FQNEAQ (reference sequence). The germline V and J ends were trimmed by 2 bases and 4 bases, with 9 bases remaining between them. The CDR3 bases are TGTGCCAGCAGCTTAACAGGGAGGTACGAGCAGTACTTC. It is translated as CASSLTGRYEQYF. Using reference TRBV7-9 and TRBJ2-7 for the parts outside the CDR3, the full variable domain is DTGVSQNPRHKITKRGQNVTFRCDPISEHNRLYWYRQTLGQGPEFLTYFQNEAQLEKSRLLSDRFSAERPKGSFSTLEIQRTEQGDSAMYLCASSLTGRYEQYFGPGTRLTVT.

Written as DNA, the CDR3 is TGTGCCAGCAGTCCCTCCTCCGACGGATACCTCTACGAGCAGTACTTC. Translation: CASSPSSDGYLYEQYF. The rearrangement joins TRBV12-3 or TRBV12-4 to TRBJ2-7; no clear D. V was pared by 5 bases and J by 3 bases, with 20 bases between. This CDR3 is 16 amino acids long.

Here the CDR3 reads CSALWTVQETQYF. CDR3 in DNA: TGCAGTGCTCTTTGGACGGTCCAAGAGACCCAGTACTTC. V is TRBV20-1 and J is TRBJ2-5; no firm D call. V lost 5 bases and J 1 base, leaving 11 bases between the germline ends. The germline V gene encodes CDR1 DFQATT and CDR2 SNEGSKA (reference sequence). The CDR3 has 13 residues.

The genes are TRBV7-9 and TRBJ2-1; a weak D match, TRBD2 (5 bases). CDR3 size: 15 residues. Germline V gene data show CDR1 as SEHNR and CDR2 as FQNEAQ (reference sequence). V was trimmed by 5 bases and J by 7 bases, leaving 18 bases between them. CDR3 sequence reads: CASSTPRALRNEQFF. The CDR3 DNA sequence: TGTGCCAGCAGCACCCCGAGGGCGCTGAGGAATGAGCAGTTCTTC.

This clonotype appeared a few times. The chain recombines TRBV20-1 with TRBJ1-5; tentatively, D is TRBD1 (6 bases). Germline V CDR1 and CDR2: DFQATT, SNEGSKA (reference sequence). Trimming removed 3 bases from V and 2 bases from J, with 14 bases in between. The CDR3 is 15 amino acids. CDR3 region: CSARAGEVGNQPQHF. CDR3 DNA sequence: TGCAGTGCTAGGGCAGGGGAAGTCGGCAATCAGCCCCAGCATTTT.

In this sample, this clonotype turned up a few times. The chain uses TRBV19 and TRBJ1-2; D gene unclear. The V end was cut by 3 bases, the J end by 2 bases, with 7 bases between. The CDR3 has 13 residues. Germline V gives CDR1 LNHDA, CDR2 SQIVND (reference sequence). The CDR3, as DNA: TGTGCCAGTAGTATTCAGAAGAACTATGGCTACACCTTC. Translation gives CASSIQKNYGYTF. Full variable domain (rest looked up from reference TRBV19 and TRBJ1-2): DGGITQSPKYLFRKEGQNVTLSCEQNLNHDAMYWYRQDPGQGLRLIYYSQIVNDFQKGDIAEGYSVSREKKESFPLTVTSAQKNPTAFYLCASSIQKNYGYTFGSGTRLTVV.

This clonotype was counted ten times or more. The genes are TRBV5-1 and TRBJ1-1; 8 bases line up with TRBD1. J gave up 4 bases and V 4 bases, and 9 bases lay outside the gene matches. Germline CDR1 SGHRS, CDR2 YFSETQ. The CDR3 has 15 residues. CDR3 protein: CASSLSLTGGTEAFF. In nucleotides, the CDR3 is TGCGCCAGCAGCCTTTCCTTAACAGGGGGCACTGAAGCTTTCTTT.

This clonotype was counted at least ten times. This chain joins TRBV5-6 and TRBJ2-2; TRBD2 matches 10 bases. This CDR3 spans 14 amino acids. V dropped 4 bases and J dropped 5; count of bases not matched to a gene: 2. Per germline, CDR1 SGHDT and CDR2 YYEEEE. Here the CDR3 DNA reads TGTGCCAGCAGCGAGGGACTAGCGACCGGGGAGCTGTTTTTT. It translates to CASSEGLATGELFF.

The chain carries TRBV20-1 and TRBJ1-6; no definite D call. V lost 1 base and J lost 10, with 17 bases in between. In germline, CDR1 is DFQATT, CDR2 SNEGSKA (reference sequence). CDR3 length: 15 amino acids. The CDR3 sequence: CSARGKGQGVSPLHF. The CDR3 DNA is TGCAGTGCTAGAGGCAAAGGCCAAGGAGTCTCACCCCTCCACTTT.

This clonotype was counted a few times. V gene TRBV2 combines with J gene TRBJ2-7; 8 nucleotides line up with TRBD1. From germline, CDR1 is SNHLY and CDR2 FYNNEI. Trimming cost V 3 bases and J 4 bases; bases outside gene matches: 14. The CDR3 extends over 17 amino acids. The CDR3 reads CASSDRFPRQGTYEQYF. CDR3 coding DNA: TGTGCCAGCAGTGATCGATTCCCGCGACAGGGGACATACGAGCAGTACTTC.

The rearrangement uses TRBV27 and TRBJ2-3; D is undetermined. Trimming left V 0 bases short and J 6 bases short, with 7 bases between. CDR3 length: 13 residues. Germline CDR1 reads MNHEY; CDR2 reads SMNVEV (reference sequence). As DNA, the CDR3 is TGTGCCAGCAGTTTATCCTACGGGGATACGCAGTATTTT. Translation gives CASSLSYGDTQYF.

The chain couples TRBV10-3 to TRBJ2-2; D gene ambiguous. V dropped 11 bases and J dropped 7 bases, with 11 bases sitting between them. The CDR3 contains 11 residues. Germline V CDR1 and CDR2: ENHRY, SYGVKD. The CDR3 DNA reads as TGTGCCGCGACAAGTCTCGGGGAGCTGTTTTTT. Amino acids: CAATSLGELFF.

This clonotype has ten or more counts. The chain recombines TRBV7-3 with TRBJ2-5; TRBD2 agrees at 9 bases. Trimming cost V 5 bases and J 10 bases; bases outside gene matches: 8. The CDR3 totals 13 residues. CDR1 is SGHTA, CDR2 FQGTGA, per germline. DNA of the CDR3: TGTGCCAGCAGCGTGCTAGCGGGGTCGGGCCAGTACTTC. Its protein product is CASSVLAGSGQYF.

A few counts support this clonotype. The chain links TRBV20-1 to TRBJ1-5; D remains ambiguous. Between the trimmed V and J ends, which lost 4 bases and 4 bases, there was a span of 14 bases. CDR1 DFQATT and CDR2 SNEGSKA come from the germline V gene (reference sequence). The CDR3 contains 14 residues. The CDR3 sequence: CSANRGSPNQPQHF. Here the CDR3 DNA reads TGCAGTGCTAATCGTGGTTCCCCTAATCAGCCCCAGCATTTT.

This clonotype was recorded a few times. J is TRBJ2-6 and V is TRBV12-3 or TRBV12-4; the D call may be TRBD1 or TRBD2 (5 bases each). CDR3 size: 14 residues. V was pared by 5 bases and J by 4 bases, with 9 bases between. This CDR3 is CASSKGPGANVLTF. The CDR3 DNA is TGTGCCAGCAGTAAGGGACCCGGGGCCAACGTCCTGACTTTC.

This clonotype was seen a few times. Here the CDR3 DNA reads TGTGCCAGCAGTGATTATGTGGGACAGTACGGGGAGACCCAGTACTTC. This translates into CASSDYVGQYGETQYF. This chain joins TRBV6-1 and TRBJ2-5, with TRBD1 identical over 7 bases. The germline gives CDR1 MNHNS, CDR2 SASEGT. V trimming: 3 bases; J trimming: 5 bases; junction bases outside the gene matches: 12. The CDR3 length is 16 residues.

The CDR3 here is CASSLERLVTEAFF. The CDR3 DNA reads TGCGCCAGCAGCTTGGAGAGGTTGGTCACTGAAGCTTTCTTT. The V and J genes are TRBV5-1 and TRBJ1-1, with no clear D. The CDR3 contains 14 residues. Germline V gene lookup returns CDR1 SGHRS and CDR2 YFSETQ. Trimming left V 0 bases short and J 4 bases short, with 10 bases between.

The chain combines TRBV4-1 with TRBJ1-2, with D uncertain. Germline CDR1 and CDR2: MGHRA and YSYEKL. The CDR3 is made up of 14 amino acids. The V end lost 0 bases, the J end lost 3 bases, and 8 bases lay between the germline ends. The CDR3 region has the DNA TGCGCCAGCAGCCAAGATGGCATCGACTATGGCTACACCTTC. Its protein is CASSQDGIDYGYTF.

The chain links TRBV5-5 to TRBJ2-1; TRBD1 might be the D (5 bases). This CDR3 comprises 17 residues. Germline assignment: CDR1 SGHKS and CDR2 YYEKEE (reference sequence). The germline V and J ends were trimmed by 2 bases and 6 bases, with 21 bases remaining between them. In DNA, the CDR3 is TGTGCCAGCAGCTTTAGGGTCTCGGCCAGCAGGGTCAATGAGCAGTTCTTC. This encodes CASSFRVSASRVNEQFF. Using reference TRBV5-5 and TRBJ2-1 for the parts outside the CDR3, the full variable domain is DAGVTQSPTHLIKTRGQQVTLRCSPISGHKSVSWYQQVLGQGPQFIFQYYEKEERGRGNFPDRFSARQFPNYSSELNVNALLLGDSALYLCASSFRVSASRVNEQFFGPGTRLTVL.

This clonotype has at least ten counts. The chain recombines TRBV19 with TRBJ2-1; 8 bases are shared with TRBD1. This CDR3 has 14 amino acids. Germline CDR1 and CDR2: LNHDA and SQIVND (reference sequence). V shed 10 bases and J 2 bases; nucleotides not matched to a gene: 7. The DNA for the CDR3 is TGTGCCACCGCGGGACAGGCGACCTACAATGAGCAGTTCTTC. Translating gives CATAGQATYNEQFF.

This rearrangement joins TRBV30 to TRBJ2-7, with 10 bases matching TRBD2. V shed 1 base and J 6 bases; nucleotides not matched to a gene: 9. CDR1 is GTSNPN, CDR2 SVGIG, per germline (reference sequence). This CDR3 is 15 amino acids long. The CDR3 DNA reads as TGTGCCTGGAGTGGACCAGAAGCGGGGGGGCTCGAGCAGTACTTC. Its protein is CAWSGPEAGGLEQYF.